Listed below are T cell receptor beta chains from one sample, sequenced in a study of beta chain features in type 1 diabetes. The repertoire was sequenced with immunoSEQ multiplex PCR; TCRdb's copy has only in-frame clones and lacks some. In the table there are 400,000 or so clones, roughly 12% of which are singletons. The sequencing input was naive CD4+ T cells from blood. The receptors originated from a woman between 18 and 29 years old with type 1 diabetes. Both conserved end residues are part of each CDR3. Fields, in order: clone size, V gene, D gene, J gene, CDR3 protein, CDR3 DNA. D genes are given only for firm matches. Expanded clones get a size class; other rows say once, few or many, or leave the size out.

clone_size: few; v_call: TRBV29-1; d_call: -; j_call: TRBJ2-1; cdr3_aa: CSVEGRVSDNEQFF; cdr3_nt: TGCAGCGTTGAGGGCAGAGTCTCGGACAATGAGCAGTTCTTC
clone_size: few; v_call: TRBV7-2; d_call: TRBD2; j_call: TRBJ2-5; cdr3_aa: CASSLYLAGRETQYF; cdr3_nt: TGTGCCAGCAGCTTATATTTAGCGGGAAGAGAGACCCAGTACTTC
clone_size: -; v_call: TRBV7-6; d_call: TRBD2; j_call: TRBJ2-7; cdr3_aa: CASSLGGGPYEQYF; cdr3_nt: TGTGCCAGCAGCTTAGGGGGAGGGCCCTACGAGCAGTACTTC
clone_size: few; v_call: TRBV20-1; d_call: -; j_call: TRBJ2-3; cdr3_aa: CSARVIDTQYF; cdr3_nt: TGCAGTGCTAGAGTCATAGATACGCAGTATTTT
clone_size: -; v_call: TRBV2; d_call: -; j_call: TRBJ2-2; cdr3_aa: CASTGTAHTGELFF; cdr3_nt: TGTGCCAGCACCGGAACAGCTCACACCGGGGAGCTGTTTTTT
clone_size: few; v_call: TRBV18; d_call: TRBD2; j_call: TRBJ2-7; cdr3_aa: CASSPTGLDYHEQYF; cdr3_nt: TGTGCCAGCTCACCCACAGGACTAGATTACCACGAGCAGTACTTC
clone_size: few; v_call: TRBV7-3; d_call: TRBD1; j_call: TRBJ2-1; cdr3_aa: CASSPYQGANNEQFF; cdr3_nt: TGTGCCAGCAGTCCGTACCAGGGGGCAAACAATGAGCAGTTCTTC
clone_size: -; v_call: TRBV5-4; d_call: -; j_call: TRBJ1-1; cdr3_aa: CASSLSESEAFF; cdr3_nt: TGTGCCAGCAGCTTGTCGGAGTCTGAAGCTTTCTTT
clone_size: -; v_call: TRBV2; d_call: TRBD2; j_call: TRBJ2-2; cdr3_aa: CASSETRGSAGELFF; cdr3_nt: TGTGCCAGCAGTGAAACTCGCGGGAGTGCCGGGGAGCTGTTTTTT
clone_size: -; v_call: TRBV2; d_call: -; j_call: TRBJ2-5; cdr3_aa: CASSEKLTQYF; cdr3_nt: TGTGCCAGCAGTGAAAAGCTGACCCAGTACTTC
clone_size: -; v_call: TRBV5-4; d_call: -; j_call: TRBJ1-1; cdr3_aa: CASSLTAVNTEAFF; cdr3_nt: TGTGCCAGCAGCTTAACAGCCGTAAACACTGAAGCTTTCTTT
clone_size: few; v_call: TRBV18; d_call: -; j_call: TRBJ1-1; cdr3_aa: CASSPLTGNTEAFF; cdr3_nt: TGTGCCAGCTCACCTTTGACAGGAAACACTGAAGCTTTCTTT
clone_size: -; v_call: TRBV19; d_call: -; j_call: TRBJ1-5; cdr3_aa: CASSIDPQVAQPQHF; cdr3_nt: TGTGCCAGTAGTATAGACCCTCAGGTCGCTCAGCCCCAGCATTTT
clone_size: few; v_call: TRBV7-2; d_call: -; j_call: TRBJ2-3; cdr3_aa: CASSLFPRPNVGTDTQYF; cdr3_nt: TGTGCCAGCAGCTTATTTCCTAGACCGAATGTAGGCACAGATACGCAGTATTTT
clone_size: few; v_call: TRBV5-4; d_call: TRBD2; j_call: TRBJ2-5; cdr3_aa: CASSWGGVSETQYF; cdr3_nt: TGTGCCAGCAGCTGGGGGGGAGTTTCGGAGACCCAGTACTTC
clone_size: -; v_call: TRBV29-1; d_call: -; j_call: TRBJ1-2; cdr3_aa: CSVAGVYGYTF; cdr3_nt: TGCAGCGTTGCGGGGGTCTATGGCTACACCTTC
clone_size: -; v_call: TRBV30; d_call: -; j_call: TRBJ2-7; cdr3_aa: CAWGITYEQYF; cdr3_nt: TGTGCCTGGGGCATCACCTACGAGCAGTACTTC
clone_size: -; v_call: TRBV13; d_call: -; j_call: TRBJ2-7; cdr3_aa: CASSLGQNYEQYF; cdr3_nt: TGTGCCAGCAGCTTAGGGCAGAACTACGAGCAGTACTTC
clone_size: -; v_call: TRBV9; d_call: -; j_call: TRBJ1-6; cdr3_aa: CASSVGGGGSPLHF; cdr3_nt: TGTGCCAGCAGCGTAGGCGGGGGCGGTTCACCCCTCCACTTT
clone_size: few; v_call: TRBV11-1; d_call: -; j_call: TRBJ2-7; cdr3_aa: CASSQVRPPPRGEQYF; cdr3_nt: TGTGCCAGCAGTCAAGTGCGGCCACCGCCTCGGGGCGAGCAGTACTTC
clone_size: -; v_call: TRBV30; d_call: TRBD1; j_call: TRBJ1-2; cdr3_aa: CAWSGPTGGYYGYTF; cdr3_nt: TGTGCCTGGAGTGGCCCTACAGGGGGATACTATGGCTACACCTTC
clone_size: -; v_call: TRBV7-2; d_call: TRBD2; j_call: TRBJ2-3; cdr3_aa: CASSPVAGFTDTQYF; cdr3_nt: TGTGCCAGCAGCCCTGTAGCGGGTTTCACAGATACGCAGTATTTT
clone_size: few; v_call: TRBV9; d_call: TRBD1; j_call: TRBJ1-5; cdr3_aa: CASSGRDSNQPQHF; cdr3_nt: TGTGCCAGCAGCGGCCGGGACAGTAATCAGCCCCAGCATTTT
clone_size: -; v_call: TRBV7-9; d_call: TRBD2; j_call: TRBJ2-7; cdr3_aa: CASSPGREGAYEQYF; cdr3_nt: TGTGCCAGCAGCCCCGGGCGGGAGGGGGCCTACGAGCAGTACTTC
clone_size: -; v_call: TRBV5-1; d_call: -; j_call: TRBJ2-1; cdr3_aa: CASTTGRGSLSYNEQFF; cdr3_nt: TGCGCCAGCACAACCGGCCGGGGGTCCCTATCCTACAATGAGCAGTTCTTC
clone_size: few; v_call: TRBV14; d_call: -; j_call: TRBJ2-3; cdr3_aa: CASSPILSITQYF; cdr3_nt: TGTGCCAGCAGCCCTATCTTAAGTATCACGCAGTATTTT
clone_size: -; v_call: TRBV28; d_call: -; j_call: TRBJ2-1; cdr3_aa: CASTPQVRLAREQFF; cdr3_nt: TGTGCCAGCACCCCCCAAGTCAGGCTAGCGAGGGAGCAGTTCTTC
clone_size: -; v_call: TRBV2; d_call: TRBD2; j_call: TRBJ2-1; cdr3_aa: CASSSAGGRYNEQFF; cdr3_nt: TGTGCCAGCAGTTCAGCGGGGGGGCGGTACAATGAGCAGTTCTTC
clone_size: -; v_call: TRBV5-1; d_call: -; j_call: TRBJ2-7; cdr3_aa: CASSIAGTYEQYF; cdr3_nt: TGCGCCAGCAGCATCGCGGGGACCTACGAGCAGTACTTC
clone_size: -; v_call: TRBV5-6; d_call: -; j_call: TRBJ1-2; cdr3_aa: CASSPGDYGYTF; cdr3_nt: TGTGCCAGCAGCCCCGGGGACTATGGCTACACCTTC
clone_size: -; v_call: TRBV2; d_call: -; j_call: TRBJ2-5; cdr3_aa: CASRNREETQYF; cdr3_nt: TGTGCCAGCAGAAACAGGGAAGAGACCCAGTACTTC
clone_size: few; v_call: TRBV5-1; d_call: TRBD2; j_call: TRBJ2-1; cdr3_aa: CASSLGLRGADNEQFF; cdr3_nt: TGCGCCAGCAGCCTCGGCCTGCGGGGGGCCGACAATGAGCAGTTCTTC
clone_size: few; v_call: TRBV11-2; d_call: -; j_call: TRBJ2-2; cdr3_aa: CASSYRGTDGELFF; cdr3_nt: TGTGCCAGCAGCTACCGCGGGACTGACGGGGAGCTGTTTTTT
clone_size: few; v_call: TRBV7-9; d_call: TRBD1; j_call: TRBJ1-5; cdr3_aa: CASSLGSGGNQPQHF; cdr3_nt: TGTGCCAGCAGCTTGGGTTCAGGGGGGAATCAGCCCCAGCATTTT
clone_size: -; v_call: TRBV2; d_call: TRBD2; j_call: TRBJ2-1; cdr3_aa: CASSEGGRAVNEQFF; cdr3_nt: TGTGCCAGCAGTGAAGGCGGGAGGGCCGTCAATGAGCAGTTCTTC
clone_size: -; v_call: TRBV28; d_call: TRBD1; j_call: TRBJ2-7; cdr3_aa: CASSFSDRASYEQYF; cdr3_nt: TGTGCCAGCAGTTTCAGTGACAGGGCCTCCTACGAGCAGTACTTC
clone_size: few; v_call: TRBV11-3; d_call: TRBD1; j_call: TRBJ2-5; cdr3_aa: CASSFDREETQYF; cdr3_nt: TGTGCCAGCAGCTTCGACAGGGAAGAGACCCAGTACTTC
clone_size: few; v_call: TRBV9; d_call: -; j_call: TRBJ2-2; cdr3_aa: CASSVGGRPNTGELFF; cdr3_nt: TGTGCCAGCAGCGTAGGGGGGCGTCCAAACACCGGGGAGCTGTTTTTT
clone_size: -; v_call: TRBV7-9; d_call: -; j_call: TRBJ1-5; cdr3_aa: CASSFYGNQPQHF; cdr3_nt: TGTGCCAGCAGCTTCTACGGCAATCAGCCCCAGCATTTT
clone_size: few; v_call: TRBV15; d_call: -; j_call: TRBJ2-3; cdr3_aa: CATSRDPPGDTQYF; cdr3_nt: TGTGCCACCAGCAGAGATCCCCCGGGGGATACGCAGTATTTT
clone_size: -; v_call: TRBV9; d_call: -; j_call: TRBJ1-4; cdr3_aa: CASSAGEQVPNEKLFF; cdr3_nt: TGTGCCAGCAGCGCGGGGGAACAGGTGCCTAATGAAAAACTGTTTTTT